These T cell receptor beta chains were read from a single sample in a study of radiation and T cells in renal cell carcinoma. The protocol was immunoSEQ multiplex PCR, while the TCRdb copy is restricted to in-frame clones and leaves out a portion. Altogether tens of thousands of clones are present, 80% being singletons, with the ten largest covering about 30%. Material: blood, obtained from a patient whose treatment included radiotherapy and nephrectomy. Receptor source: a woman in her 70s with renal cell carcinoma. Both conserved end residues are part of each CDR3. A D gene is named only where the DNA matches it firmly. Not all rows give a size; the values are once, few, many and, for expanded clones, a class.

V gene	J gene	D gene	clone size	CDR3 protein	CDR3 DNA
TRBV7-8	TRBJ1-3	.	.	CASRYGSDSGNTIYF	TGTGCCAGCAGATACGGGTCCGACTCTGGAAACACCATATATTTT
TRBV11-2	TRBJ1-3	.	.	CASSFHRGNTIYF	TGTGCCAGCAGCTTCCACAGGGGAAACACCATATATTTT
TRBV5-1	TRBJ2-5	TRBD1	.	CASRITGEETQYF	TGCGCCAGCAGAATAACAGGGGAAGAGACCCAGTACTTC
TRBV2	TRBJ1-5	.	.	CASSAERGGNQPQHF	TGTGCCAGCAGTGCCGAACGGGGAGGCAATCAGCCCCAGCATTTT
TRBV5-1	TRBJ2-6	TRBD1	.	CASSLAGTGGSGANVLTF	TGCGCCAGCAGCTTGGCCGGGACAGGGGGCTCTGGGGCCAACGTCCTGACTTTC
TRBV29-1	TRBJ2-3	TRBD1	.	CSVGTGLTDTQYF	TGCAGCGTCGGGACAGGGCTAACAGATACGCAGTATTTT
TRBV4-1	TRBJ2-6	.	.	CASSQVKVSGANVLTF	TGCGCCAGCAGCCAAGTCAAGGTTTCTGGGGCCAACGTCCTGACTTTC
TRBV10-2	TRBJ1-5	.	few	CASSERRGGQPQHF	TGCGCCAGCAGTGAACGTAGGGGCGGGCAGCCCCAGCATTTT
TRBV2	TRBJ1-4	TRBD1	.	CASISTGGAEKLFF	TGTGCCAGCATATCGACAGGGGGCGCAGAAAAACTGTTTTTT
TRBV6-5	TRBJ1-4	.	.	CASSFSLNEKLFF	TGTGCCAGCAGTTTCAGTCTGAATGAAAAACTGTTTTTT
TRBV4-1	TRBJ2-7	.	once	CASSQDVDYEQYF	TGCGCCAGCAGCCAAGACGTGGACTACGAGCAGTACTTC
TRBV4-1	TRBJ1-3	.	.	CASSQPVRGGSGNTIYF	TGCGCCAGCAGCCAACCGGTAAGGGGAGGCTCTGGAAACACCATATATTTT
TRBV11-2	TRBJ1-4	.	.	CASSLAGGTNEKLFF	TGTGCCAGCAGCTTAGCGGGGGGGACTAATGAAAAACTGTTTTTT
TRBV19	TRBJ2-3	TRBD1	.	CASSDRGPDTQYF	TGTGCCAGTAGTGACAGGGGTCCAGATACGCAGTATTTT
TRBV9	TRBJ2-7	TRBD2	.	CASSLATSGTYEQYF	TGTGCCAGCAGCCTTGCGACTAGCGGGACATACGAGCAGTACTTC
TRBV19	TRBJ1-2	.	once	CALGDNYGYTF	TGTGCCCTCGGGGATAACTATGGCTACACCTTC
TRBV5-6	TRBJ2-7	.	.	CASLLQGDEQYF	TGTGCCAGCTTACTACAGGGAGACGAGCAGTACTTC
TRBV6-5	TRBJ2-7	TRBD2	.	CASSYGGSYTYEQYF	TGTGCCAGCAGTTATGGCGGGAGTTACACCTACGAGCAGTACTTC
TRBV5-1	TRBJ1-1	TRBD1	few	CASSLVQGSTEAFF	TGCGCCAGCAGCTTGGTACAGGGGAGCACTGAAGCTTTCTTT